These T cell receptor beta chains were read from a single sample in a study of regulatory T cells in long-lasting Graves disease. TCRdb analysed the multiplex PCR reads with MiXCR anew, one entry per CDR3 protein. The sample lists about 470,000 distinct CDR3 sequences, less than 25% occurring once. This material consisted of peripheral blood mononuclear cells (PBMCs), taken when the disease was refractory, from a patient treated with antithyroid drugs. The receptor source for this set is a female donor with Graves disease. Both conserved end residues are part of each CDR3. The D gene is left open where the match is weak. Expanded clones get a size class; other rows say once, few or many, or leave the size out.

DNA	CDR3	V	J	D	size
TGTGCCAGCAGTTTATGGGGGGACACTGAAGCTTTCTTT	CASSLWGDTEAFF	TRBV28	TRBJ1-1	NA	many
TGTGCCAGCAGTTGGGGAGGGGGTTGGAGCTCCTACGAGCAGTACTTC	CASSWGGGWSSYEQYF	TRBV27	TRBJ2-7	NA	NA
TGTGCCAGCAGTTTGGGCAGACAAGAGACCCAGTACTTC	CASSLGRQETQYF	TRBV12-3/TRBV12-4	TRBJ2-5	NA	many
TGTGCCAGCAGTACCGGGGACAGGGACGAGCAGTACTTC	CASSTGDRDEQYF	TRBV28	TRBJ2-7	TRBD1	once
TGCGCCAGCAGCTTTAGGGGGTCTGAAGCTTTCTTT	CASSFRGSEAFF	TRBV5-1	TRBJ1-1	NA	few
TGTGCCAGCAGTAGCCGACAGGGGATTCAGCCCCAGCATTTT	CASSSRQGIQPQHF	TRBV28	TRBJ1-5	TRBD1	many
TGCGCCAGCAGCCCGCCCGGGGCGGGCGAGCAGTACTTC	CASSPPGAGEQYF	TRBV5-1	TRBJ2-7	NA	NA
TGCAGTGCTAGACCGGGACTAATCGTTCAGTACTTC	CSARPGLIVQYF	TRBV20-1	TRBJ2-7	TRBD2	NA
TGTGCCAGCCGGGACAGGGGATCCCTCGAGCAGTGCTTC	CASRDRGSLEQCF	TRBV6-1	TRBJ2-7	TRBD1	NA
TGTGCCAGCTCACCAAAGACAGGGCACTACGAGCAGTACTTC	CASSPKTGHYEQYF	TRBV18	TRBJ2-7	TRBD1	many
TGTGCCAGCAGCCCCGCCGGGGGCGGGACGTCAGGCGAGCAGTACTTC	CASSPAGGGTSGEQYF	TRBV7-2	TRBJ2-7	NA	many
TGCAGTGCTACTCTACCCGGGACAGGGGCGCAAGAGACCCAGTACTTC	CSATLPGTGAQETQYF	TRBV20-1	TRBJ2-5	TRBD1	many
TGTGCCAGCACCCCACAGGGCTACGAGCAGTACTTC	CASTPQGYEQYF	TRBV6-1	TRBJ2-7	NA	NA
TGTGCCAGCAGTCGGACTCCCAGGGACACTGAAGCTTTCTTT	CASSRTPRDTEAFF	TRBV27	TRBJ1-1	NA	NA
TGTGCCAGCCGAAAAACAGGGCCTTCCCTCGAGCAGTACTTC	CASRKTGPSLEQYF	TRBV6-1	TRBJ2-7	NA	many
TGTGCCAGCAGTTTTGGGACAGGGGGCGCGGAGACCCAGTACTTC	CASSFGTGGAETQYF	TRBV28	TRBJ2-5	TRBD1	NA
TGTGCCAGCAGTTTAGGCCGGGACAGGGGGGAGACCCAGTACTTC	CASSLGRDRGETQYF	TRBV12-3/TRBV12-4	TRBJ2-5	TRBD1	many
TGCAGTGCAAAACGCTATCCTCGACAAGATCCCATAAGCCAGTACTTC	CSAKRYPRQDPISQYF	TRBV20-1	TRBJ2-7	NA	many
TGTGCCTGGAGTAAGGGACAGGGGGCCGCGAACTATGGCTACACCTTC	CAWSKGQGAANYGYTF	TRBV30	TRBJ1-2	TRBD1	few
TGTGCCAGCAGTTTAAACGTGAACACCGGGGAGCTGTTTTTT	CASSLNVNTGELFF	TRBV28	TRBJ2-2	NA	many
TGTGCCAGCTCAAGGACTAGCGAGCAGTACTTC	CASSRTSEQYF	TRBV18	TRBJ2-7	TRBD2	few
TGCGCCAGCAGATCACAGGGGGGATATGAAGCTTTCTTT	CASRSQGGYEAFF	TRBV5-1	TRBJ1-1	TRBD1	NA
TGTGCCAGCGCCGTTGTGATCCCTGAAGCTTTCTTT	CASAVVIPEAFF	TRBV12-3/TRBV12-4	TRBJ1-1	NA	many
TGTGCCAGCAGCTTGTCAAATGTTTGGGAGACCCAGTACTTC	CASSLSNVWETQYF	TRBV5-6	TRBJ2-5	NA	few
TGTGCCAGCAGCTCCCGGGGGAATTGGGAGACCCAGTACTTC	CASSSRGNWETQYF	TRBV12-3/TRBV12-4	TRBJ2-5	NA	many
TGCAGTGCTAGCGTCATCAACACCGGGGAGCTGTTTTTT	CSASVINTGELFF	TRBV20-1	TRBJ2-2	NA	NA
TGTGCCAGCAGTTTATTAGTCATGGGGGAGCTGTTTTTT	CASSLLVMGELFF	TRBV12-3/TRBV12-4	TRBJ2-2	NA	few
TGTGCCAGCAGTTTATATCCGGGACCCAACACAGATACGCAGTATTTT	CASSLYPGPNTDTQYF	TRBV27	TRBJ2-3	NA	NA
TGTGCCTGGAAGGTGTACGGGAGCTCGAACACCGGGGAGCTGTTTTTT	CAWKVYGSSNTGELFF	TRBV30	TRBJ2-2	NA	NA
TGCAGCGTTGAGGGTGGGACAAGCGGGGAGCTGTTTTTT	CSVEGGTSGELFF	TRBV29-1	TRBJ2-2	NA	NA
TGTGCCAGCAGTGAGAAGGGACGATATAGCAATCAGCCCCAGCATTTT	CASSEKGRYSNQPQHF	TRBV2	TRBJ1-5	NA	many
TGTGCCAGCCACAGGAAAGGAAACACCGGGGAGCTGTTTTTT	CASHRKGNTGELFF	TRBV3-1	TRBJ2-2	NA	few
TGCGCCAGCAGCTTGGCAGTACACTTAACCCAAGAGACCCAGTACTTC	CASSLAVHLTQETQYF	TRBV5-1	TRBJ2-5	NA	few
TGTGCCAGCAGCGTAGGCGGGGCGCAATACAATGAGCAGTTCTTC	CASSVGGAQYNEQFF	TRBV9	TRBJ2-1	NA	few
TGTGCCAGCAGTTTCGGGCGGCGCAGATTCTCCTACGAGCAGTACTTC	CASSFGRRRFSYEQYF	TRBV12-3/TRBV12-4	TRBJ2-7	NA	many
TGTGCCAGCAGATCACGGGGGGGATTTTCAGTCCAAGAGACCCAGTACTTC	CASRSRGGFSVQETQYF	TRBV6-1	TRBJ2-5	TRBD2	NA
TGTGCCAGCAGTTTAGGCGAGACGTACTCCTACGAGCAGTACTTC	CASSLGETYSYEQYF	TRBV28	TRBJ2-7	NA	many
TGTGCCAGTAGTATAGCTCACAGACGAACTGACACCGGGGAGCTGTTTTTT	CASSIAHRRTDTGELFF	TRBV19	TRBJ2-2	NA	NA